Below, one T cell receptor (beta chain) is given with its context. The CDR3 runs to 13 residues. Trimming at V came to 4 bases and at J to 8 bases, leaving 6 bases not matched to a gene. CDR1 SGHRS and CDR2 YFSETQ come from the germline V gene. The record originates from a study of T cell changes during pregnancy in multiple sclerosis. Sequencing used immunoSEQ multiplex PCR; TCRdb keeps in-frame clones, though not all of them. The table records 90,000 or so clones, about 89% of them present only once. The clonotype was recovered from a female donor in good health, serving as a control in a pregnancy study. Some clones in this sample may be carry-over from other donors' samples. The rearrangement uses TRBV5-1 and TRBJ2-7, with 10 bases fitting TRBD2. The starting material was PBMCs, obtained in the first trimester of pregnancy. The CDR3 coding sequence is TGCGCCAGCAGCCTAGCGGGAGTCTCAAAGCAGTACTTC. Encoded protein: CASSLAGVSKQYF. The full variable domain, in which reference TRBV5-1 and TRBJ2-7 provide the parts outside the CDR3, is KAGVTQTPRYLIKTRGQQVTLSCSPISGHRSVSWYQQTPGQGLQFLFEYFSETQRNKGNFPGRFSGRQFSNSRSEMNVSTLELGDSALYLCASSLAGVSKQYFGPGTRLTVT.